Sequencing of this T cell receptor beta chain was carried out in a study of metastatic and nonmetastatic thyroid tumors (dated by TCRdb to the early 2020s). Concerning the study at large: The researchers compared repertoires between peripheral blood samples and tumor or nodule tissue samples from patients with malignant or benign thyroid disease. Here is what the overall study found, with its caveats: TCR beta diversity was reported as significantly higher in malignant tumors than in benign nodules, in both blood and tumor samples.

Receptors were amplified or captured by PCR. The data were produced on an Illumina HiSeq 4000. High-throughput sequencing was used to profile the CDR3 region of the TCR beta-chain in every patient. The study's processing was this. A classifier to discriminate distant-metastatic papillary thyroid cancer patients was built from CDR3 differences across clinicopathological groups. The Shannon index was used to measure repertoire diversity, and the Morisita-Horn index was used to measure how similar tumor and blood repertoires were. TCRdb cleaned the public reads at Q25 with fastp, built clones with MiXCR and kept in-frame beta chains. None of the V and J calls come from the authors' own analysis; TCRdb made them. The sample contains around 26,000 clones, 20% to 25% of them found a single time. Around 4.5% of the sample goes to the ten largest clones. This clone is termed medium-sized (0.01 to 0.1%). Its antigen remains unidentified. Base qualities are missing; no much larger clone stands one base away.

No patient had received any treatment before thyroid surgery. Patient clinical samples collected from the early 2010s to the late 2010s were retrospectively analysed using T-cell receptor beta sequencing. The receptor comes from a female donor with papillary thyroid cancer or a benign thyroid nodule (not recorded which). Some clones in this sample may be carry-over from other donors' samples. The sequencing input was adjacent normal tissue.

CDR3 reads: CASRRGQGPFNQPQHF. DNA sequence: TGTGCCAGCAGGCGGGGACAGGGGCCTTTCAATCAGCCCCAGCATTTT. The chain links TRBV6-2 or TRBV6-3 with TRBJ1-5, and 10 junctional nucleotides match TRBD1. The CDR3 has 16 amino acids, counting the end cysteine and phenylalanine. Of the read, only the CDR3 DNA is kept; its 48 bases are in frame from base 1. Via the germline V gene, CDR1 is MNHEY and CDR2 SVGEGT. V trim: 6 bases; J trim: 3 bases; unmatched bases: 8.